The present entry profiles one T cell receptor (beta chain) with its context. The antigen remains unidentified. From the 5' RACE reads, TCRdb lists one entry per CDR3 protein and no DNA. This listing includes approximately 120,000 distinct CDR3 sequences. The sample originates from a study of monozygotic twins with inflammatory bowel disease. Findings of the study overall: Between concordant and discordant twins, repertoire similarity failed to differ, a result that limited power may explain.

There are 15 residues in the CDR3. Germline CDR1 reads LNHDA; CDR2 reads SQIVND (reference sequence). Sequencing was done on a sample of blood. The V call is TRBV19, the J call TRBJ1-1; TCRdb indicates TRBD1, and absent DNA this call remains unverified. This TCR was recovered from a human donor with ulcerative colitis or Crohn's disease, or a healthy co-twin of an affected twin (not recorded which). CDR3: CASKRGGARSTEAFF.